This is a list of T cell receptor beta chains from one sample in a study of cytomegalovirus exposure and HLA in healthy donors. Here immunoSEQ multiplex PCR was the method, and the copy in TCRdb shows in-frame clones only, minus some. Of some 150,000 clones in the sample, roughly three quarters were seen once. What was sequenced was PBMCs. Receptor source: a woman in her thirties or forties in good health and CMV-seronegative. Each CDR3 is given with its conserved first and last residue. D genes are given only for firm matches. Clone size is shown for a subset of rows, as once, few, many or a class of expanded clone.

>.|TRBJ2-1|.|TRBV5-1
TGCGCCAGCAGCTTGGATCAGTACAATGAGCAGTTCTTC
CASSLDQYNEQFF
>few|TRBJ1-5|.|TRBV7-2
TGTGCCAGCAGCCCATCGACAGGCCGACCCCAGCATTTT
CASSPSTGRPQHF
>.|TRBJ2-7|TRBD1|TRBV28
TGTGCCAGCAGCCAACCCCAGGGGGCGCCGAAGAACGAGCAGTACTTC
CASSQPQGAPKNEQYF
>.|TRBJ2-7|.|TRBV21-1
TGTGCCAGCAGCAAAGAAGTGGGACAGGGCGATCTGGCGCAGTACTTC
CASSKEVGQGDLAQYF
>.|TRBJ2-5|.|TRBV5-6
TGTGCCAGCAGCTTGAGGGTCGGAGGGCAGGAGACCCAGTACTTC
CASSLRVGGQETQYF
>few|TRBJ1-4|TRBD1|TRBV6-1
TGTGCCAGCAAGACAATGACAGGGGTGGGTGAAAAACTGTTTTTT
CASKTMTGVGEKLFF
>.|TRBJ2-5|TRBD2|TRBV2
TGTGCCAGCGAGGCTAGCGGGGGGGCCGGGGAGACCCAGTACTTC
CASEASGGAGETQYF
>.|TRBJ2-1|.|TRBV25-1
TGTGCCAGCAGAGGACAGTACAATGAGCAGTTCTTC
CASRGQYNEQFF
>.|TRBJ2-2|.|TRBV6-4
TGTGCCAGCAGTGACGGTAGCGGTAACACCGGGGAGCTGTTTTTT
CASSDGSGNTGELFF
>.|TRBJ2-5|.|TRBV2
TGTGCCAGCAGCCCCCCATATAGCCTCGGAGAGACCCAGTACTTC
CASSPPYSLGETQYF